The source of this T cell receptor (beta chain) is a study of regulatory T cells in long-lasting Graves disease. At the level of the study: Persistent Graves' disease required over 5 years of antithyroid drugs and positive TSH receptor antibodies.

Time point reported: persistent/refractory GD, antithyroid drugs over 5 years with positive TRAb. The authors made the TCR library using RNA they extracted from PBMCs. Clinicians diagnosed Graves' disease using American Thyroid Association guidelines. Recruitment took place at an endocrinology department in Xi'an, China. This clonotype has a count of ten or more. Antigen: not known. Study findings and constraints: Thyroid tissue went unexamined; only peripheral blood was analyzed.

The authors built TCR beta libraries using iRepertoire HTBI primers and Arm-PCR of CDR3 regions. TCRdb called the multiplex PCR reads again in MiXCR, with one record for every CDR3 protein. The sample carries some 340,000 distinct CDR3 sequences, about 23% recorded once. Germline lookup yields CDR1 DFQATT and CDR2 SNEGSKA (reference sequence). The CDR3 sequence is 15 residues long. V was clipped by 3 bases and J by 3 bases; unmatched bases: 10. The receptor was derived from a woman aged 40 to 49 with Graves disease. Sequences were derived from peripheral blood mononuclear cells (PBMCs), sampled when the disease was refractory, from a patient treated with antithyroid drugs. V and J are TRBV20-1 and TRBJ2-5, with 7 bases identical to TRBD2. The CDR3 DNA is TGCAGTGCTAGGGGGCCGGTGCTAGCGGAAGAGACCCAGTACTTC. It is translated as CSARGPVLAEETQYF.